This TCR beta chain was recovered during a study of Ad26.COV2.S vaccination and SARS-CoV-2 variants. This CDR3 contains 12 residues. V was pared by 3 bases and J by 11 bases, with 13 bases between. Findings and caveats of the study: Breadth and depth estimates from TCRs may understate total T cell responses.

Stated treatment: over 15 received Ad26.COV2.S at low or high dose, single or two shots; 5 received placebo; per-sample allocation not given. Sampling was done on day 63 after the first vaccine or placebo injection. Donation came from an adult in Boston who was aged 18-55 years. Produced via immunoSEQ multiplex PCR; TCRdb's table is partial and in-frame only. This sample has roughly 700,000 clones; more than 70% occur once, and the top ten carry about 1.5%. Points on this clone: Its antigen is not known.

The sequences come from peripheral blood, collected in a trial of Ad26.COV2.S vaccine versus placebo. The V call is TRBV12-3 or TRBV12-4, the J call TRBJ1-2, with D unclear. This TCR came from a person between 18 and 65 years old who received the Ad26.COV2.S COVID-19 vaccine or a placebo. The CDR3 DNA follows: TGTGCCAGCAGTTTCGAAGGAAGAGGTTACACCTTC. It yields the protein CASSFEGRGYTF.